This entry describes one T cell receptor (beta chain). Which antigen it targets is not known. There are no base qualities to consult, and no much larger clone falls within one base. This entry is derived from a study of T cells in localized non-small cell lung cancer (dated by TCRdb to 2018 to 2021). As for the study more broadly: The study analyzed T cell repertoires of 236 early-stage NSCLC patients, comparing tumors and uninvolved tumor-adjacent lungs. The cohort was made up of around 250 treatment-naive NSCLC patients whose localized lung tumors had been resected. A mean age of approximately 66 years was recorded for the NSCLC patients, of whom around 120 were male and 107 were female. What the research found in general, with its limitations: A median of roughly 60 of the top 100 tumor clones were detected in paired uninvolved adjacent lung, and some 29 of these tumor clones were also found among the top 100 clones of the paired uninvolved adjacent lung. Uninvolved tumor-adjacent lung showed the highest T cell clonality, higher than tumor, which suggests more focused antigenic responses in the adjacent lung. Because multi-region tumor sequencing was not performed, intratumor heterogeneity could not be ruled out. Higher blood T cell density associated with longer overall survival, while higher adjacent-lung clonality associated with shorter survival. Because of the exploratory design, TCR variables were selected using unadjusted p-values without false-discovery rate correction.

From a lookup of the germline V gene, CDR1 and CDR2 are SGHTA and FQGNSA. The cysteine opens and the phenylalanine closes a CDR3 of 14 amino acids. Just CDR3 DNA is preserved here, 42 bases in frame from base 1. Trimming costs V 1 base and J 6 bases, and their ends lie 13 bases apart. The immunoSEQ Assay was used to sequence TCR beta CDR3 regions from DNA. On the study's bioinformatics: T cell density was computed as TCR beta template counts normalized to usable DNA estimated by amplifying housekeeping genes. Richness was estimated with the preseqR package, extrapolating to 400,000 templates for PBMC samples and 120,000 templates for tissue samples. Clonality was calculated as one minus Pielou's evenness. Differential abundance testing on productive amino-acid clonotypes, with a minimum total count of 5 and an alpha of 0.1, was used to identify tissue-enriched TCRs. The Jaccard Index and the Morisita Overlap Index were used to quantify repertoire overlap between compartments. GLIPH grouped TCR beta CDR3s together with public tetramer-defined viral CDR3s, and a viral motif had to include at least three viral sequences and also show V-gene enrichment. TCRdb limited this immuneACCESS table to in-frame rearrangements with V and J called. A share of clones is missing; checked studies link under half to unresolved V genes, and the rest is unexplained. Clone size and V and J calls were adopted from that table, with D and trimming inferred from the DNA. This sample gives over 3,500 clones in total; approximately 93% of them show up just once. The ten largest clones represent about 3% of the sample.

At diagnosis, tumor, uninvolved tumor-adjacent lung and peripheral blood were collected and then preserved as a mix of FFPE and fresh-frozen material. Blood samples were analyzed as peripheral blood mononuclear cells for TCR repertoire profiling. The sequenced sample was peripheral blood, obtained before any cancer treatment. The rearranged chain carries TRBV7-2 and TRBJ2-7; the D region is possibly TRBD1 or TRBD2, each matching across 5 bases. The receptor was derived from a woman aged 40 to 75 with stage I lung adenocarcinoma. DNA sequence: TGTGCCAGCAGCTTAGGGCAGGGACCAGGCGAGCAGTACTTC. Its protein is CASSLGQGPGEQYF.